This paragraph reports one TCR beta chain. This entry belongs to a study of tumor-infiltrating lymphocytes in oesophageal squamous cell carcinoma. Losses at the gene ends were 4 bases for V and 4 bases for J; bases not matched to a gene: 4. Germline V CDR1 and CDR2: SEHNR, FQNEAQ (reference sequence). The length of the CDR3 is 15 residues. TCRdb analysed the PCR reads with MiXCR anew, one entry per CDR3 protein. The sample lists about 14,000 distinct CDR3 sequences, approximately 50% occurring once. This TCR derives from a male donor with esophageal squamous cell carcinoma. The material sequenced was blood. The chain is built from TRBV7-9 and TRBJ2-1; TRBD1 matches 10 bases. The CDR3 coding sequence is TGTGCCAGCAGCTACGACAGGGGGCAATACAATGAGCAGTTCTTC. Translation: CASSYDRGQYNEQFF.